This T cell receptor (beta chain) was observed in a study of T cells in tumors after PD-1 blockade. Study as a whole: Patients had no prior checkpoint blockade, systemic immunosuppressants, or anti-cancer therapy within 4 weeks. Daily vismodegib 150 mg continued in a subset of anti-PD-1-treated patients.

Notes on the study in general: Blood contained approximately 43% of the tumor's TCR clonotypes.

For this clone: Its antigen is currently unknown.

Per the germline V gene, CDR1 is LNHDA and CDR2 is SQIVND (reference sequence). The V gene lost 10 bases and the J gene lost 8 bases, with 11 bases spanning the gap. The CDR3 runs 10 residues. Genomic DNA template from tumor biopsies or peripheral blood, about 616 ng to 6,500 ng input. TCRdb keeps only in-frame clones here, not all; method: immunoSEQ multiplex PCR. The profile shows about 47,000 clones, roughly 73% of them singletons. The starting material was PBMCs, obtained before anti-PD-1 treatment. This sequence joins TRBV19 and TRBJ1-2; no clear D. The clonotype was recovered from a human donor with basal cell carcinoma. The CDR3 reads CATHRQGYTF. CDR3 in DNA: TGTGCCACCCACCGGCAGGGCTACACCTTC.